This T cell receptor (beta chain) stems from a study of post-analysis software for immune sequencing data. In the study overall: The courses of disease that were included comprised relapsing-remitting, secondary progressive and progressive-relapsing multiple sclerosis.

Unique molecular identifiers were built into the TCR beta cDNA libraries. Researchers reported around 510,000 cDNA molecules coming from roughly 1 to 10 million T cells. Via MiXCR, TCRdb re-called the PCR reads, giving one row per CDR3 protein. Counted here are fewer than 550,000 distinct CDR3 sequences, around a third occurring once; the ten biggest clones make up approximately 5.4%. At least ten counts were recorded for this clonotype. Its antigen is unidentified. Broader study findings: About five TRBV segments, including TRBV5-6, TRBV5-1 and TRBV20-1, were more frequent in patients than controls. Normalized Chao1 diversity in multiple sclerosis patients fell significantly below that of controls. Strong co-clustering by F measure was seen for same-batch samples.

The V and J ends lost 7 bases and 8 bases, in that order; junction bases with no gene match: 12. Germline loops: CDR1 SQVTM, CDR2 ANQGSEA. This CDR3 region has 14 residues. Source material: blood. This receptor was identified in a girl younger than 18 with multiple sclerosis. The rearrangement uses TRBV29-1 and TRBJ2-1; 9 bases match TRBD2. CDR3 sequence (DNA): TGCAGCGGGGGACTAGCCAGTCCGGCAGATGAGCAGTTCTTC. It specifies CSGGLASPADEQFF.